Described below is a single T cell receptor beta chain sequence and its context. This entry is derived from a study of OX40 agonist ivuxolimab in advanced cancers. Germline V gene data show CDR1 as LNHDA and CDR2 as SQIVND (reference sequence). The CDR3 contains 13 residues. The V end was cut by 5 bases, the J end by 2 bases, with 7 bases between. Clones were read by immunoSEQ multiplex PCR, and TCRdb kept only the in-frame ones, dropping some. The sample lists some 48,000 clones, 75% to 80% occurring once. The sample was CD4+ or CD8+ T cells sorted from blood, taken in a trial of the OX40 agonist ivuxolimab. This chain joins TRBV19 and TRBJ1-5; D gene ambiguous. The receptor's source is an adult with an advanced solid tumor such as melanoma, head and neck, liver or kidney cancer. The CDR3 loop reads CASSVQGNQPQHF. The CDR3 DNA sequence: TGTGCCAGTAGTGTCCAGGGCAATCAGCCCCAGCATTTT. Combining the CDR3 with reference TRBV19 and TRBJ1-5 gives the whole variable domain DGGITQSPKYLFRKEGQNVTLSCEQNLNHDAMYWYRQDPGQGLRLIYYSQIVNDFQKGDIAEGYSVSREKKESFPLTVTSAQKNPTAFYLCASSVQGNQPQHFGDGTRLSIL.